Sequencing of this TCR beta chain was carried out in a study of blood T cell repertoires in COVID-19. Study summary: T cells, B-cell-depleted T cells, or PBMCs supplied cDNA or gDNA.

Patients in Seattle were enrolled during active infection, then followed longitudinally. This CDR3 is 16 amino acids long. CDR1 is MGHRA, CDR2 YSYEKL, per germline. The V segment lost 1 base and the J segment 3 bases; nucleotides outside the gene matches: 9. As handled by the study authors: Amplification of reference gene primers was used by the study to estimate nucleated cell counts. Here immunoSEQ multiplex PCR was the method, and the copy in TCRdb shows in-frame clones only, minus some. The DNA gave D and trimming, while V, J and clone size come from that table. The data hold 300,000 to 350,000 clones, with roughly 90% observed a single time.

Material for sequencing was peripheral blood. The receptor was isolated from a woman aged 55-70 years with COVID-19, enrolled during active disease. The chain is built from TRBV4-1 and TRBJ2-7; 7 nucleotides match TRBD1. Written as DNA, the CDR3 is TGCGCCAGCAGCCAAGGCTCACAGGGGACATTCTACGAGCAGTACTTC. It translates to CASSQGSQGTFYEQYF.